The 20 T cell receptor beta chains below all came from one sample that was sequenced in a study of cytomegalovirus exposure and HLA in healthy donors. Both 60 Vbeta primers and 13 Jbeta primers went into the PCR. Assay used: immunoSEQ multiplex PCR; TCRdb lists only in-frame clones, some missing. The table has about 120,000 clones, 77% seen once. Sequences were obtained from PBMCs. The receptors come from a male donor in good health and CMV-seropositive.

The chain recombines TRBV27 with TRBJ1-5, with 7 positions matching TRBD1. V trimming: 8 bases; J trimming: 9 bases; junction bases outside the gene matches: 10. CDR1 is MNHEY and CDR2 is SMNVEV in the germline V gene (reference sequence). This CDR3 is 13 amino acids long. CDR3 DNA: TGTGCCAGCGGCCGGGACAGCAGTATGCCCCAGCATTTT. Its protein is CASGRDSSMPQHF.

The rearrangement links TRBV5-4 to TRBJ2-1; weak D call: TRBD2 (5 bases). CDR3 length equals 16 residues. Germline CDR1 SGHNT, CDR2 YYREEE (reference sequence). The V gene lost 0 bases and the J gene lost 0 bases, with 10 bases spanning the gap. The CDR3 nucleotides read TGTGCCAGCAGCTTGGACCCGGGGTCCTCCTACAATGAGCAGTTCTTC. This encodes CASSLDPGSSYNEQFF.

As DNA, the CDR3 is TGTGCCATCAGGCTGACAGGGTCGACCTACGAGCAGTACTTC. Its translation is CAIRLTGSTYEQYF. The gene calls are TRBV10-3 and TRBJ2-7; 7 nucleotides align to TRBD1. This CDR3 contains 14 residues. V shed 6 bases and J 2 bases; nucleotides not matched to a gene: 7. Germline V gene sequence: CDR1 ENHRY, CDR2 SYGVKD.

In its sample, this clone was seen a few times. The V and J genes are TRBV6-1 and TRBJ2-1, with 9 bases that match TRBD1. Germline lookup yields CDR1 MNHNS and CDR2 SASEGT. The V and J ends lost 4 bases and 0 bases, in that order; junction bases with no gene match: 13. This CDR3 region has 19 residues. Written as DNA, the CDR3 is TGTGCCAGCAGTGCGGCGGACAGGGGTTATTCAATCTCCTACAATGAGCAGTTCTTC. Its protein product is CASSAADRGYSISYNEQFF.

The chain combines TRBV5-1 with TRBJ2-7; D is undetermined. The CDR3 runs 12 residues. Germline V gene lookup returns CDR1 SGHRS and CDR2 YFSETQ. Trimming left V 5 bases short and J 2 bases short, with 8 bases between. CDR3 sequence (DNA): TGCGCCAGCAGAGGAGAGGCCTACGAGCAGTACTTC. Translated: CASRGEAYEQYF.

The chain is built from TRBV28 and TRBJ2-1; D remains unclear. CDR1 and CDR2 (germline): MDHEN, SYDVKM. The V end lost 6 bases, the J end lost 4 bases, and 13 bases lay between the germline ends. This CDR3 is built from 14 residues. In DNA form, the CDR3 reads TGTGCCAGCAGCGCGCCAAACCTATACAATGAGCAGTTCTTC. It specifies CASSAPNLYNEQFF.

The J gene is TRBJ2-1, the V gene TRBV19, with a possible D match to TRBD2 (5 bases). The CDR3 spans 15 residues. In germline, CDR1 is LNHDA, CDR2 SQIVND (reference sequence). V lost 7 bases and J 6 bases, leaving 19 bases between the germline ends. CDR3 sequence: CASTTAGPRGNEQFF. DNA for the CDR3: TGTGCCAGTACTACCGCAGGCCCCCGGGGCAATGAGCAGTTCTTC.

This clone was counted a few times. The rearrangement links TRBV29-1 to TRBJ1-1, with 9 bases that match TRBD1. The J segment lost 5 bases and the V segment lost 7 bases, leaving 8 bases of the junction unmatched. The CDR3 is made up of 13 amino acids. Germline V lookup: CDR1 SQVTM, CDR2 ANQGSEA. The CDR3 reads CSALRDRETEAFF. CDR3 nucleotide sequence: TGCAGCGCTCTGCGGGACAGGGAGACTGAAGCTTTCTTT.

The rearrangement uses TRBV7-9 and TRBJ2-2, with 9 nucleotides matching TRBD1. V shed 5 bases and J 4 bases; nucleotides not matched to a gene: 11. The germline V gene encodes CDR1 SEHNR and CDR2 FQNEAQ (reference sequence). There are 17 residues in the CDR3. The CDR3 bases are TGTGCCAGCAGCCCCGTCTGGGGACAGGGTCCCACCGGGGAGCTGTTTTTT. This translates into CASSPVWGQGPTGELFF. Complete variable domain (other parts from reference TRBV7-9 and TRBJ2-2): DTGVSQNPRHKITKRGQNVTFRCDPISEHNRLYWYRQTLGQGPEFLTYFQNEAQLEKSRLLSDRFSAERPKGSFSTLEIQRTEQGDSAMYLCASSPVWGQGPTGELFFGEGSRLTVL.

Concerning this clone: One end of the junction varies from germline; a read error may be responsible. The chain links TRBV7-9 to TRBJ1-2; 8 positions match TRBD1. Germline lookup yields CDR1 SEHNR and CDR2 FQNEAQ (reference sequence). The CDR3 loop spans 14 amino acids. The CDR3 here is CSSSLGQGTNGYTF. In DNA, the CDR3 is TGTTCCAGCAGCCTCGGACAGGGTACAAATGGCTACACCTTC.

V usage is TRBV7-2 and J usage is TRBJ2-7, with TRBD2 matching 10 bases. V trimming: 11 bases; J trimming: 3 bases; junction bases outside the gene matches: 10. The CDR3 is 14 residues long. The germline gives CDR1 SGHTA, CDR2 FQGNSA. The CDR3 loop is CASGGGLAVYEQYF. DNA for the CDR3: TGTGCCTCCGGGGGTGGACTAGCGGTCTACGAGCAGTACTTC.

CDR3 in DNA: TGCGCCAGCAGCCTCCGACAGGGTCAGACCCAGTACTTC. Translating gives CASSLRQGQTQYF. J is TRBJ2-5 and V is TRBV4-1; TRBD1 agrees at 7 bases. The V segment lost 4 bases and the J segment 6 bases; nucleotides outside the gene matches: 5. The CDR3 loop spans 13 amino acids. In germline, CDR1 is MGHRA, CDR2 YSYEKL.

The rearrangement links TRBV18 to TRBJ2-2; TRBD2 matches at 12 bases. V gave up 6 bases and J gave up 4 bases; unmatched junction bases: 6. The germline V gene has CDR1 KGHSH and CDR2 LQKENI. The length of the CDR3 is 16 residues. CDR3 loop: CASSPGLAGSTGELFF. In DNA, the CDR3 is TGTGCCAGCTCTCCCGGACTAGCGGGGAGCACCGGGGAGCTGTTTTTT. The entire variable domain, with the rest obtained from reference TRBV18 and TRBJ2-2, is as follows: NAGVMQNPRHLVRRRGQEARLRCSPMKGHSHVYWYRQLPEEGLKFMVYLQKENIIDESGMPKERFSAEFPKEGPSILRIQQVVRGDSAAYFCASSPGLAGSTGELFFGEGSRLTVL.

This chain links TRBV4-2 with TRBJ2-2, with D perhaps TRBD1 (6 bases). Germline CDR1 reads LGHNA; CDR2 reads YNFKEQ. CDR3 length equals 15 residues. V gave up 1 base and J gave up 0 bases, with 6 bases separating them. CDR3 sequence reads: CASSQGGPNTGELFF. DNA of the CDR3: TGTGCCAGCAGCCAAGGGGGGCCGAACACCGGGGAGCTGTTTTTT.

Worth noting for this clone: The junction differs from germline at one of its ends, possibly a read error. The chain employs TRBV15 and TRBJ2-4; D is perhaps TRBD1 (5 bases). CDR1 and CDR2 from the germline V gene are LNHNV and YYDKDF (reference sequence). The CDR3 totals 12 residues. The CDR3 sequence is CATSKDRNSQYF. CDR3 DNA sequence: TGTGCCACCAGCAAAGACAGAAACAGTCAGTACTTC.

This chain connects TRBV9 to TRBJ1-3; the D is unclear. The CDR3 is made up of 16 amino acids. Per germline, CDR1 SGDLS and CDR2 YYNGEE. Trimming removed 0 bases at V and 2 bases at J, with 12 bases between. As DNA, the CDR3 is TGTGCCAGCAGCGTAGGTGGAAGGGAGGCTGGAAACACCATATATTTT. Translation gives CASSVGGREAGNTIYF.

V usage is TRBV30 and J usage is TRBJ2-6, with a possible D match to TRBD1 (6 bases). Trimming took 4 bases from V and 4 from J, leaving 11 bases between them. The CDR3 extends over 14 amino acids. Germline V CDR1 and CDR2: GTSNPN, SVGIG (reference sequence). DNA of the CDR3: TGTGCCTGGAAGAGTCAGGGGGGGGCCAACGTCCTGACTTTC. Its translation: CAWKSQGGANVLTF.

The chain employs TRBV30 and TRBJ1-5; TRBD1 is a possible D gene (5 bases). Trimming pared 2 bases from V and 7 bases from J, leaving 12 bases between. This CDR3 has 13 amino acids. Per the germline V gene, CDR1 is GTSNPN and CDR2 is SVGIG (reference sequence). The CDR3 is CAWSNGAGQPQHF. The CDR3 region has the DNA TGTGCCTGGAGTAATGGGGCAGGGCAGCCCCAGCATTTT.

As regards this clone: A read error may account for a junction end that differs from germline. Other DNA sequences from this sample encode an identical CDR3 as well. This CDR3 reads CASTHGVTQPQHF. DNA of the CDR3: TGCGCCAGCACCCACGGGGTTACTCAGCCCCAGCATTTT. This chain joins TRBV6-6 and TRBJ1-5; the D is unclear. Germline V gene sequence: CDR1 MNHNY, CDR2 SVGAGI (reference sequence). The CDR3 has 13 residues.

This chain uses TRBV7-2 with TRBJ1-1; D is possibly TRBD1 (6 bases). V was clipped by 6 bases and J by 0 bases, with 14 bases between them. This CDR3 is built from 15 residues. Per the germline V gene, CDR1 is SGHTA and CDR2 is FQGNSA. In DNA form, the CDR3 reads TGTGCCAGCAGGAACAGGGAAGGCCTGAACACTGAAGCTTTCTTT. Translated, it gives CASRNREGLNTEAFF.